This T cell receptor beta chain was documented in a study of T cell responses to AZD1222 COVID-19 vaccine. TCRdb keeps only in-frame clones here, not all; method: immunoSEQ multiplex PCR. This sample has 160,000 or so clones, with approximately 90% found just once. Germline values: CDR1 SGHRS, CDR2 YFSETQ. The V and J ends lost 1 base and 0 bases, in that order; junction bases with no gene match: 4. The CDR3 consists of 16 residues. The source material was peripheral blood, sampled 28 days after the second AZD1222 dose. This TCR was recovered from an adult who received the AZD1222 COVID-19 vaccine. The chain combines TRBV5-1 with TRBJ2-3, with TRBD2 matching 8 bases. The CDR3 nucleotides are TGCGCCAGCAGCTTGCGGGGGGGGCGGAGCACAGATACGCAGTATTTT. The encoded protein is CASSLRGGRSTDTQYF.